This T cell receptor beta chain is drawn from a study of blood T cell repertoires in COVID-19. About the research overall: Italy, Spain and the United States were the sources of the convalescent and acute COVID-19 samples. From T cells, B-cell-depleted T cells, or PBMCs came the material, which was cDNA or gDNA.

The germline V and J ends were trimmed by 7 bases and 0 bases, with 12 bases remaining between them. CDR3 length: 14 amino acids. Germline values: CDR1 LNHDA, CDR2 SQIVND (reference sequence). In the original processing: Amplified reference gene primers provided the basis for estimating nucleated cell counts. Clones were read by immunoSEQ multiplex PCR, and TCRdb kept only the in-frame ones, dropping some. V and J calls and clone size are given by that table; D and trimming were obtained from the DNA. The sample carries some 200,000 clones, around 84% recorded once. This clonotype was sampled from a woman in her thirties or forties who had recovered from COVID-19. Specimen: peripheral blood. The V gene is TRBV19, the J gene TRBJ1-1, with D unclear. The chain's CDR3 is CASTPLAVNTEAFF. CDR3 DNA: TGTGCCAGTACCCCGCTAGCAGTGAACACTGAAGCTTTCTTT.